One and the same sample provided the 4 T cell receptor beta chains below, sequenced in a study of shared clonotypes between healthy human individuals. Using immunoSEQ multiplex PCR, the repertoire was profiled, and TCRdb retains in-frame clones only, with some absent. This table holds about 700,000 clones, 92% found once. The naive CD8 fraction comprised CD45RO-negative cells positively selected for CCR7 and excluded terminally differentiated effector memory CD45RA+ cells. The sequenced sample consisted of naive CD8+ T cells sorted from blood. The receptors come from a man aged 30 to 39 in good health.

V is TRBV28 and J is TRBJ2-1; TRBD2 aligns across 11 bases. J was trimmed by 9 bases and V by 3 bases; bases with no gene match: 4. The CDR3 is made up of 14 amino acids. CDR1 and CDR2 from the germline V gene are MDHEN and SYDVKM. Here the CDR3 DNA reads TGTGCCAGCAGTTTTGGGGGACTAGCGGCTGAGCAGTTCTTC. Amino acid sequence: CASSFGGLAAEQFF.

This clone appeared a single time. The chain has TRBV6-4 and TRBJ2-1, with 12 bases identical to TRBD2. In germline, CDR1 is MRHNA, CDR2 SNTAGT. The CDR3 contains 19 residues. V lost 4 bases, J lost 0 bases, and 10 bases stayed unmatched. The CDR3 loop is CASSVLGLAGTSSYNEQFF. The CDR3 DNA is TGTGCCAGCAGTGTTTTAGGACTAGCGGGAACATCCTCCTACAATGAGCAGTTCTTC.

The CDR3 is CASSLSWELEQYF. Here the CDR3 DNA reads TGTGCCAGCAGCTTAAGCTGGGAGCTCGAGCAGTACTTC. The chain carries TRBV13 and TRBJ2-7, with a possible D match to TRBD2 (5 bases). The CDR3 is 13 amino acids. The germline V gene has CDR1 PRHDT and CDR2 FYEKMQ (reference sequence). V shed 2 bases and J shed 6 bases, with 11 bases lying between them.

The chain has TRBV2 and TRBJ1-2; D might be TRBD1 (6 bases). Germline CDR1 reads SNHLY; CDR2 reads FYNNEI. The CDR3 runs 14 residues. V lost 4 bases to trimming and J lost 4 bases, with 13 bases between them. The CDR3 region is CASSVGDRSYGYTF. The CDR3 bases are TGTGCCAGCAGTGTGGGAGACAGGAGCTATGGCTACACCTTC.